This T cell receptor (beta chain) appears in the sequencing data of a study of cytomegalovirus exposure and HLA in healthy donors. Study information: An early release of data contained 75 million to 100 million unique TCRs, which came from HLA-typed donors. Points from the study as a whole: Other equally common chains were less clonally expanded than HLA-associated TCR beta chains, a later analysis showed. Per published accounts, TCR beta sequences correctly predicted the HLA-A and HLA-B alleles of most subjects. A prior analysis recorded that most TCR beta V segments were productive about 87% or about 30% of the time.

For this clone: Its antigen is undetermined.

The PCR ran on 60 Vbeta and 13 Jbeta primers. The data were produced by immunoSEQ multiplex PCR, yet TCRdb's version contains in-frame clones alone and is incomplete. Seen here are under 200,000 clones, approximately 88% observed once, and the top ten hold 0.25% to 0.3%. The receptor was derived from a boy under 18 in good health and CMV-seronegative. Sequenced: PBMCs.

In nucleotides, the CDR3 is TGTGCCAGCAGCCGACAACAGGGGTCCCATGAGCAGTTCTTC. It yields the protein CASSRQQGSHEQFF. The V gene is TRBV7-9, the J gene TRBJ2-1; 7 positions agree with TRBD1. The CDR3 has 14 residues. After removal of 5 bases from V and 8 bases from J, the junction contained 9 bases not matched to a gene. Looked up from germline, CDR1 is SEHNR and CDR2 is FQNEAQ (reference sequence).